The clone carrying this T cell receptor beta chain turned up a few times. What it binds is unknown. This record comes from a study of T cell repertoires in cytomegalovirus infection. Study-wide points: HLA-C-restricted TCR beta clonotypes specific for CMV led the ex vivo response.

CDR3 size: 15 residues. Germline CDR1 and CDR2: SGHTA and FQGNSA. With 1 base removed from V and 0 bases from J, the gap between germline ends came to 7 bases. TCRdb fed the reads into MiXCR, producing one record per CDR3 protein. The repertoire has a few hundred thousand distinct CDR3 sequences, around 40% of them found once; the top ten carry around 50%. The chain couples TRBV7-2 to TRBJ1-5; D gene uncertain. The sample here was cultured PBMCs, taken from culture after CMV antigen stimulation. This sequence was found in a human donor in good health (CMV status not recorded). Some clones in this sample may be carry-over from other donors' samples. CDR3 sequence: CASSLGAGSNQPQHF. The CDR3 DNA reads as TGTGCCAGCAGCTTAGGGGCCGGTAGCAATCAGCCCCAGCATTTT.